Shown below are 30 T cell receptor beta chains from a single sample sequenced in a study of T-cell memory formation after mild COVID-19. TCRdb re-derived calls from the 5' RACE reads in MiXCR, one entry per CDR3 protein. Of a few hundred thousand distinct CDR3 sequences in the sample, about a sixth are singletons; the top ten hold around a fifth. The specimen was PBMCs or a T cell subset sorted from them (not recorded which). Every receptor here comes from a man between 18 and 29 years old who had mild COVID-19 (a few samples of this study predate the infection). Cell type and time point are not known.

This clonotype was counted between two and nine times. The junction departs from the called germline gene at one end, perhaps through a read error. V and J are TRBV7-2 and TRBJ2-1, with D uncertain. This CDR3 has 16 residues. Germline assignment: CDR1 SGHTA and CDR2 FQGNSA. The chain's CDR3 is CASSLAGAASYNEQFF. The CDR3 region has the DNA TGTGCCAGCAGTTTAGCTGGAGCTGCCTCCTACAATGAGCAGTTCTTC.

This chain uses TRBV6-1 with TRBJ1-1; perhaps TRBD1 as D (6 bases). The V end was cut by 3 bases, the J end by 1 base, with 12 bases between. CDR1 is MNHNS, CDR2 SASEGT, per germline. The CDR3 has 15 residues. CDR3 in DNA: TGTGCCAGCAGTGAGAGGGCAGGGGAGAACACTGAAGCTTTCTTT. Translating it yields CASSERAGENTEAFF.

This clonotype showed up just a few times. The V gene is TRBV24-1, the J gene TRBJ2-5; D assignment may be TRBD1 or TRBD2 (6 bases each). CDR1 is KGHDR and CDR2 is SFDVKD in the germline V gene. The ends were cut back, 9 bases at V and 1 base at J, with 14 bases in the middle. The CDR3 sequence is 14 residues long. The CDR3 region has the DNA TGTGCCACCGGGGCGGAGGGGGGCCAAGAGACCCAGTACTTC. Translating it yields CATGAEGGQETQYF.

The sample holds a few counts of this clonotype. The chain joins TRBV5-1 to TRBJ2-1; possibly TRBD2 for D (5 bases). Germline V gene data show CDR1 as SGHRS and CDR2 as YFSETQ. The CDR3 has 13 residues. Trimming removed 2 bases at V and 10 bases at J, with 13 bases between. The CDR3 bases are TGCGCCAGCAGCTTCCTGCGGGCTGGGGAGCAGTTCTTC. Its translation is CASSFLRAGEQFF.

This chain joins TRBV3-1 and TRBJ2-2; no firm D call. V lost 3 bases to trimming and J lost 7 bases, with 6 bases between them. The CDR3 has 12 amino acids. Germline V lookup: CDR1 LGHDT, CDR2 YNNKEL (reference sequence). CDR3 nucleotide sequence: TGTGCCAGCAGCCAGGCAGGCGGGGAGCTGTTTTTT. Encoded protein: CASSQAGGELFF.

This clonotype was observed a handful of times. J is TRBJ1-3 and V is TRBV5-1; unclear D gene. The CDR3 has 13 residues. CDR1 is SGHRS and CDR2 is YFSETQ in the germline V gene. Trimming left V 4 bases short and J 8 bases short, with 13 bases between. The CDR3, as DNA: TGCGCCAGCAGCCTGGAGGGTCTGGACACCATATATTTT. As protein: CASSLEGLDTIYF. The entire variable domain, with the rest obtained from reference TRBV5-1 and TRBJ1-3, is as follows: KAGVTQTPRYLIKTRGQQVTLSCSPISGHRSVSWYQQTPGQGLQFLFEYFSETQRNKGNFPGRFSGRQFSNSRSEMNVSTLELGDSALYLCASSLEGLDTIYFGEGSWLTVV.

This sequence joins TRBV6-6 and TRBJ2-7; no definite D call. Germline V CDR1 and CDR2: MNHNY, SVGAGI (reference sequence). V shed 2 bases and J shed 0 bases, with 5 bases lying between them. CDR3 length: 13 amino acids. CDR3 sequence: CASSYIGSYEQYV. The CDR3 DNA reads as TGTGCCAGCAGTTACATAGGCTCCTACGAGCAGTACGTC.

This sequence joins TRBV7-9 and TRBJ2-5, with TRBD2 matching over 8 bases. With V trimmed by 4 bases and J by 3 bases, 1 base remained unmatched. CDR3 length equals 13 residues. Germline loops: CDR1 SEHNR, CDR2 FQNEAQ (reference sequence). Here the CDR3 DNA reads TGTGCCAGCAGCTGGGGACTAGAAGAGACCCAGTACTTC. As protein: CASSWGLEETQYF.

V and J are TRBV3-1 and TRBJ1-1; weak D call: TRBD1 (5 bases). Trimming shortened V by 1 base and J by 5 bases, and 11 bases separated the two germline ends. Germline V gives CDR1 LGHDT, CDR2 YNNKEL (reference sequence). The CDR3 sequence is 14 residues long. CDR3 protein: CASSQGGWGTEAFF. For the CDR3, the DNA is TGTGCCAGCAGCCAAGGGGGATGGGGGACTGAAGCTTTCTTT. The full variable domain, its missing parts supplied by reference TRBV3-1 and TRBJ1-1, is DTAVSQTPKYLVTQMGNDKSIKCEQNLGHDTMYWYKQDSKKFLKIMFSYNNKELIINETVPNRFSPKSPDKAHLNLHINSLELGDSAVYFCASSQGGWGTEAFFGQGTRLTVV.

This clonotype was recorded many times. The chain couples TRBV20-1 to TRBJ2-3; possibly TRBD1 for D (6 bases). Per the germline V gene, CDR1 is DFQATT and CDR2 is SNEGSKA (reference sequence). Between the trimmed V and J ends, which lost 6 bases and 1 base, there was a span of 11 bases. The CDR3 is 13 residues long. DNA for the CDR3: TGCAGTGCCCGACAGGATCGCACAGATACGCAGTATTTT. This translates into CSARQDRTDTQYF.

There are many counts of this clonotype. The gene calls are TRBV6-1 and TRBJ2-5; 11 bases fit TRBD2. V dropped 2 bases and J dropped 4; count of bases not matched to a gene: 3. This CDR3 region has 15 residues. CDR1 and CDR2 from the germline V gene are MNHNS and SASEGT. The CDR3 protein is CASSELAGGPETQYF. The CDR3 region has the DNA TGTGCCAGCAGTGAATTAGCGGGGGGGCCAGAGACCCAGTACTTC.

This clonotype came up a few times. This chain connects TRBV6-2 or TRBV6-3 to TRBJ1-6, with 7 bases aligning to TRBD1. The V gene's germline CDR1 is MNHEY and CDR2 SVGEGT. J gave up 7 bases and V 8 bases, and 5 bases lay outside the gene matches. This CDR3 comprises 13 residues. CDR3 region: CASLGQMNSPLHF. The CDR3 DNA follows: TGTGCCAGCTTGGGACAGATGAATTCACCCCTCCACTTT.

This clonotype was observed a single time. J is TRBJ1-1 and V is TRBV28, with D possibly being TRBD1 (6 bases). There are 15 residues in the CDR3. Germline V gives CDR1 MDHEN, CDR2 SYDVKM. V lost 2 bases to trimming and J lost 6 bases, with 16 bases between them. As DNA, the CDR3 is TGTGCCAGCAGTTTACGGCGGGGGGCGGACGCTGAAGCTTTCTTT. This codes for CASSLRRGADAEAFF.

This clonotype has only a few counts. CDR3 sequence reads: CASSFRVFQPQHF. Written as DNA, the CDR3 is TGTGCCAGCAGTTTTCGGGTATTCCAGCCCCAGCATTTT. The rearrangement links TRBV12-3 or TRBV12-4 to TRBJ1-5; D gene ambiguous. The CDR3 loop spans 13 amino acids. Trimming took off 3 bases at V and 7 bases at J, with 10 bases between the two ends.

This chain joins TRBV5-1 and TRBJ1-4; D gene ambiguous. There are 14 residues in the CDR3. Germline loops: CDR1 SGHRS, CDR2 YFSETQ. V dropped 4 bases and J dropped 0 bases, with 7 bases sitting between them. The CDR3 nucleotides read TGCGCCAGCAGCCCCCGGTCAACTAATGAAAAACTGTTTTTT. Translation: CASSPRSTNEKLFF.

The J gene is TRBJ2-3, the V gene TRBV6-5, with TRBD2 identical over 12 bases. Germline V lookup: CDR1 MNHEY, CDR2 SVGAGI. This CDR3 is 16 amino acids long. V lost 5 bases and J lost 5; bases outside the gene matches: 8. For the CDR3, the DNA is TGTGCCAGCAGTCGCACTAGCGGGGGGCTAGGAGATACGCAGTATTTT. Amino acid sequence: CASSRTSGGLGDTQYF.

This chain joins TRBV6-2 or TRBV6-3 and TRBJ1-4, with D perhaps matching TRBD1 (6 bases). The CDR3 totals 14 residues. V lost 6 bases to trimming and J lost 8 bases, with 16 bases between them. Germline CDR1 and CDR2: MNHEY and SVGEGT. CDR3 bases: TGTGCCAGCAGCATCGGGACAAGCAGCGAAAAACTGTTTTTT. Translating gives CASSIGTSSEKLFF.

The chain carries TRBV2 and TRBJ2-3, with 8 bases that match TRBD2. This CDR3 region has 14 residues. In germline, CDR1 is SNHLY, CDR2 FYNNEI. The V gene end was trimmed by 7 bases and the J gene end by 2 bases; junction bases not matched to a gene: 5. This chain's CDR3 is CASIGSGTTDTQYF. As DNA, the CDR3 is TGTGCCAGCATAGGTAGCGGGACCACAGATACGCAGTATTTT.

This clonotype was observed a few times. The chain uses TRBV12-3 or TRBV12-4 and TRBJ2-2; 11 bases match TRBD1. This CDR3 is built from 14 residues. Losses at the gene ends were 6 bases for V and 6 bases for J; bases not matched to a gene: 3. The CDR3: CASRRTGGSGELFF. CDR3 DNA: TGTGCCAGCAGACGGACAGGGGGCTCCGGGGAGCTGTTTTTT.

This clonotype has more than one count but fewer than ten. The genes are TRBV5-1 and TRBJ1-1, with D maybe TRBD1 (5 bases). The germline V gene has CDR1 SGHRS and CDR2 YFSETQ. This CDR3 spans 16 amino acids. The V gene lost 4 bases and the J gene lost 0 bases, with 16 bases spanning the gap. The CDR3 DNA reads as TGCGCCAGCAGCACCTTAACCGGGACTGTGAACACTGAAGCTTTCTTT. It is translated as CASSTLTGTVNTEAFF.

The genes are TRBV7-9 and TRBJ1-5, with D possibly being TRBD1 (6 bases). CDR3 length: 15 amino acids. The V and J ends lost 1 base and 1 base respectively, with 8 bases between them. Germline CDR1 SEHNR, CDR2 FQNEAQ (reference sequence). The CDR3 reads CASSLEGGSNQPQHF. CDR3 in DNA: TGTGCCAGCAGCTTAGAGGGGGGGAGCAATCAGCCCCAGCATTTT.

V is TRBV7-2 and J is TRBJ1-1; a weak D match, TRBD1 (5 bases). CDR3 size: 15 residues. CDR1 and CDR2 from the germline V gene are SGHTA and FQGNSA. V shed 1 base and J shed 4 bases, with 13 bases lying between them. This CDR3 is CASSLVAGLGTEAFF. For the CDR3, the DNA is TGTGCCAGCAGCTTAGTAGCAGGGCTGGGCACTGAAGCTTTCTTT.

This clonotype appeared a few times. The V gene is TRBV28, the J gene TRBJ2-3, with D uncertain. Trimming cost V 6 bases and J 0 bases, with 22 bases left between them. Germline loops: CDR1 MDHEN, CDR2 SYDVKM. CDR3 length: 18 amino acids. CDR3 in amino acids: CASSLGTSSSFSTDTQYF. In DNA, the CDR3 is TGTGCCAGCAGCCTAGGCACCAGCTCATCCTTTAGCACAGATACGCAGTATTTT.

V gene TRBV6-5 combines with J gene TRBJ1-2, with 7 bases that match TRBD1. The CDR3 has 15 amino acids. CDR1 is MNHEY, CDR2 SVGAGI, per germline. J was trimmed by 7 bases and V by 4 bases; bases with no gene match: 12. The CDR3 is CASSSTRRGAGGYTF. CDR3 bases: TGTGCCAGCAGTTCAACCCGCAGGGGGGCTGGTGGCTACACCTTC.

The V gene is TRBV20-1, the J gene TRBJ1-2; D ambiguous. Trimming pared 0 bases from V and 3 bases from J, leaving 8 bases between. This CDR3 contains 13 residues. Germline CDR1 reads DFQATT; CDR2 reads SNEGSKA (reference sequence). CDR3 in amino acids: CSARDNGDYGYTF. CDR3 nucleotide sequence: TGCAGTGCTAGAGATAACGGTGACTATGGCTACACCTTC.

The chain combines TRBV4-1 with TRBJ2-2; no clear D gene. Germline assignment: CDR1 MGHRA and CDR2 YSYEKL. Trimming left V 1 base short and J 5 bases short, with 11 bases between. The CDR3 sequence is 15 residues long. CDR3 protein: CASSQALGWTGELFF. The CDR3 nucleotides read TGCGCCAGCAGCCAAGCACTGGGATGGACCGGGGAGCTGTTTTTT.

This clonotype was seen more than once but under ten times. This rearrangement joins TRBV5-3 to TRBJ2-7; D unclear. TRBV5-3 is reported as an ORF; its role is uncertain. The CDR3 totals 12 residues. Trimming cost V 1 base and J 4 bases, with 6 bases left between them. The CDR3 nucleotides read TGTGCCAGAAGCTTGAACGGTTACGAGCAGTACGTC. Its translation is CARSLNGYEQYV.

This chain's CDR3 is CASSLSTGRQETQYF. In nucleotides, the CDR3 is TGTGCCAGCAGTTTATCGACAGGGAGGCAAGAGACCCAGTACTTC. The rearrangement links TRBV27 to TRBJ2-5, with a tentative D call TRBD1 (7 bases). Trimming shortened V by 0 bases and J by 2 bases, and 10 bases separated the two germline ends. The CDR3 sequence is 15 residues long. Germline loops: CDR1 MNHEY, CDR2 SMNVEV (reference sequence).

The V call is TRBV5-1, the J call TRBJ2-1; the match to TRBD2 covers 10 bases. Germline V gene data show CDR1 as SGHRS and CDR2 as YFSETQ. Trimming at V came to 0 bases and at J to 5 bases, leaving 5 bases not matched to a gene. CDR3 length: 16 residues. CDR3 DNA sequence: TGCGCCAGCAGCTTGGCCCCCCTAGCGGGGGACAATGAGCAGTTCTTC. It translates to CASSLAPLAGDNEQFF.

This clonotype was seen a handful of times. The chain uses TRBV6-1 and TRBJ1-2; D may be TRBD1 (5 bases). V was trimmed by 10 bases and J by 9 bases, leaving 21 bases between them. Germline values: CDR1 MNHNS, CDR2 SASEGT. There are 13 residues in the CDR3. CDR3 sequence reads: CATIREYKGSYTF. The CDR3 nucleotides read TGTGCCACCATCAGGGAGTACAAGGGGAGCTACACCTTC.